This T cell receptor (beta chain) was documented in a study of T cell repertoires in aging, cancer and after chemotherapy. In the study overall: Donor ages fell into six groups from 30 or younger up to 70 or older. The full dataset contained 7 million to 9.5 million TCR reads.

TCR beta rearrangements were amplified from peripheral blood genomic DNA. Study-level points and caveats: Untreated cancer patients had significantly lower blood TCR diversity than age-matched healthy donors.

The V gene's germline CDR1 is KGHSH and CDR2 LQKENI. This CDR3 is built from 14 residues. V was pared by 6 bases and J by 10 bases, with 16 bases between. A remark on this clonotype: Its antigen is unidentified.

Rearranged V-D-J TRB sequences were amplified with a mixed TRB-A/B primer pool. TCRdb analysed the multiplex PCR reads with MiXCR anew, one entry per CDR3 protein. The table shows about 11,000 distinct CDR3 sequences, with approximately 29% occurring only once. The TCR was taken from a human donor in good health. The donor label of this sample is uncertain. The chain has TRBV18 and TRBJ1-6; no firm D call. The sequencing sample was made of blood. The CDR3 nucleotides are TGTGCCAGCTCCCCTCGATCCGGCGACTCACCCCTCCACTTT. Its translation: CASSPRSGDSPLHF.